A selection of T cell receptor beta chains follows, all from one sample in a study of T cells in tuberculosis. The protocol was immunoSEQ multiplex PCR, while the TCRdb copy is restricted to in-frame clones and leaves out a portion. The top ten hold around 13% of the sample, which has approximately 59,000 clones, around 81% seen once. The sample comprised CD1b-GMM tetramer-negative cells sorted from PBMCs. The source of these receptors is an adult woman with latent tuberculosis. CDR3s include the opening cysteine and the closing phenylalanine or tryptophan. The order of the fields is clone size, D gene, J gene, V gene, CDR3 protein, CDR3 DNA. The D gene is left open where the match is weak. Not every row has a clone size; where given, it reads once, few, many or a size class.

once | . | TRBJ1-5 | TRBV28 | CASREDRGQPQHF | TGTGCCAGCAGAGAAGACCGAGGTCAGCCCCAGCATTTT
. | . | TRBJ1-5 | TRBV28 | CAIKDRRPAQPQHF | TGTGCCATTAAGGACAGAAGACCAGCTCAGCCCCAGCATTTT
few | . | TRBJ1-6 | TRBV19 | CASSIQSGTLHF | TGTGCCAGTAGTATACAATCAGGGACCCTCCACTTT
. | TRBD1 | TRBJ1-1 | TRBV27 | CASSAGTGGRTEAFF | TGTGCCAGCAGTGCCGGGACAGGGGGCCGCACTGAAGCTTTCTTT
. | . | TRBJ1-5 | TRBV28 | CASSSPRQGKKQPQHF | TGTGCCAGCAGTTCCCCGCGGCAGGGGAAAAAGCAGCCCCAGCATTTT
. | . | TRBJ2-3 | TRBV4-1 | CASSQAGAVADTQYF | TGCGCCAGCAGCCAGGCGGGGGCAGTGGCAGATACGCAGTATTTT
. | TRBD1 | TRBJ2-4 | TRBV18 | CASSGTEGTIQYF | TGTGCCAGCTCAGGGACAGAAGGGACCATTCAGTACTTC
. | . | TRBJ2-7 | TRBV27 | CASSADMYSYEQYF | TGTGCCAGCAGCGCAGACATGTACTCCTACGAGCAGTACTTC
. | TRBD2 | TRBJ2-7 | TRBV5-1 | CASSRGLAGSSYEQYF | TGCGCCAGCAGCCGGGGACTAGCGGGAAGCTCCTACGAGCAGTACTTC
. | . | TRBJ2-1 | TRBV5-4 | CASSLEPRGLNEQFF | TGTGCCAGCAGCTTGGAACCCAGGGGCCTCAATGAGCAGTTCTTC
. | TRBD2 | TRBJ2-5 | TRBV5-5 | CASSSTGGIQETQYF | TGTGCCAGCAGTTCCACGGGGGGAATCCAAGAGACCCAGTACTTC
. | . | TRBJ2-1 | TRBV11-3 | CASSPTSLNEQFF | TGTGCCAGCAGTCCTACTAGCCTTAATGAGCAGTTCTTC
. | TRBD2 | TRBJ2-1 | TRBV11-3 | CASSLGRGGYNEQFF | TGTGCCAGCAGCTTAGGGCGGGGGGGCTACAATGAGCAGTTCTTC
. | TRBD1 | TRBJ1-3 | TRBV19 | CATSTGATGRGNTIYF | TGTGCCACCTCAACAGGGGCAACAGGGCGTGGAAACACCATATATTTT
. | . | TRBJ1-1 | TRBV30 | CAWSVGAGTATEAFF | TGTGCCTGGAGTGTGGGAGCAGGAACGGCCACTGAAGCTTTCTTT
. | TRBD1 | TRBJ1-4 | TRBV19 | CASSMAGGWANEKLFF | TGTGCCAGTAGTATGGCAGGGGGTTGGGCTAATGAAAAACTGTTTTTT